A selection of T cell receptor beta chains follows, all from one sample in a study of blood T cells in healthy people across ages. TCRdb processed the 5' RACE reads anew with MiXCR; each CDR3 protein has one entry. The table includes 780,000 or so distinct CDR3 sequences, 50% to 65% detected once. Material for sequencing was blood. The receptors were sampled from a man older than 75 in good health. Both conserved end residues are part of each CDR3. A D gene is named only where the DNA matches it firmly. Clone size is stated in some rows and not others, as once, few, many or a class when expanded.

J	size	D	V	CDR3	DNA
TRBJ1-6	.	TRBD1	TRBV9	CASSTGTGSPLHF	TGTGCCAGCAGCACCGGGACAGGCTCACCCCTCCACTTT
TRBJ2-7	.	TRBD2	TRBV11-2	CASSLGLAGRPNSYEQYF	TGTGCCAGCAGCTTGGGGCTAGCGGGAAGGCCAAACTCCTACGAGCAGTACTTC
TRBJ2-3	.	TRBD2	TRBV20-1	CSLTSGRATDTQYF	TGCAGTTTGACTAGCGGGAGGGCTACAGATACGCAGTATTTT
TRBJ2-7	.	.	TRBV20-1	CSAGPRGSYEQYF	TGCAGTGCTGGGCCCAGAGGCTCCTACGAGCAGTACTTC
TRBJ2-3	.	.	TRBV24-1	CATSDRGGADTQYF	TGTGCCACCAGTGATCGGGGTGGAGCAGATACGCAGTATTTT
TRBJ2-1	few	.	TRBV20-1	CSAPGASSYNEQFF	TGCAGTGCCCCGGGGGCGAGCTCCTACAATGAGCAGTTCTTC
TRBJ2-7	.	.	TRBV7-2	CASSVTWGPYEQYF	TGTGCCAGCAGCGTAACCTGGGGGCCCTACGAGCAGTACTTC
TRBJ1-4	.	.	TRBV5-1	CASSLEGWEKLFF	TGCGCCAGCAGCTTGGAGGGGTGGGAAAAACTGTTTTTT
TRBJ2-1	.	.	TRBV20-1	CSARPRELYNEQFF	TGCAGTGCTAGACCGAGGGAGCTGTACAATGAGCAGTTCTTC
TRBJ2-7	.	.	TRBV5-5	CASSVDTPWGQYF	TGTGCCAGCAGCGTGGACACCCCGTGGGGGCAGTACTTC
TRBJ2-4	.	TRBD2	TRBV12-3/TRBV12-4	CASSLGVGGNIQYF	TGTGCCAGCAGTTTAGGGGTGGGGGGGAACATTCAGTACTTC
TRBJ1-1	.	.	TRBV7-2	CASSSSRQNTEAFF	TGTGCCAGCAGCTCCTCGAGGCAGAACACTGAAGCTTTCTTT
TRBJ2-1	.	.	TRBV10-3	CAIRGSRASYNEQFF	TGTGCCATCAGAGGGTCGCGGGCCTCCTACAATGAGCAGTTCTTC
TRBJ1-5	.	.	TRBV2	CASMALGQPQHF	TGTGCCAGCATGGCCCTAGGTCAGCCCCAGCATTTT
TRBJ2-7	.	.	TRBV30	CAWSVSGTPWAYEQYF	TGTGCCTGGAGTGTATCCGGGACTCCGTGGGCCTACGAGCAGTACTTC
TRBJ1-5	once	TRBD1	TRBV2	CASTRDREIQPQHF	TGTGCCAGCACCAGGGACAGGGAAATTCAGCCCCAGCATTTT
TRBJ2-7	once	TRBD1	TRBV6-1	CASSAPGQGVHEQYF	TGTGCCAGCAGCGCACCGGGACAGGGGGTCCACGAGCAGTACTTC
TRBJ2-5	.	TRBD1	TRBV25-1	CASSESSDRVQETQYF	TGTGCCAGCAGTGAATCGTCAGACAGGGTGCAAGAGACCCAGTACTTC
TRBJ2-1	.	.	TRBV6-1	CATQQVPSIVNEQFF	TGTGCCACCCAACAGGTTCCTAGCATCGTGAATGAGCAGTTCTTC
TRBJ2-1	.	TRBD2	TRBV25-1	CASSDLAGTFEQFF	TGTGCCAGCAGTGATCTAGCGGGGACGTTTGAGCAGTTCTTC
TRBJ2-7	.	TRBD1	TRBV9	CASSVGTASPYEQYF	TGTGCCAGCAGCGTCGGGACAGCGAGCCCCTACGAGCAGTACTTC
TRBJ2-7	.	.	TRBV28	CASSFQAGERVSYEQYF	TGTGCCAGCAGTTTCCAGGCCGGTGAGCGGGTCAGCTACGAGCAGTACTTC